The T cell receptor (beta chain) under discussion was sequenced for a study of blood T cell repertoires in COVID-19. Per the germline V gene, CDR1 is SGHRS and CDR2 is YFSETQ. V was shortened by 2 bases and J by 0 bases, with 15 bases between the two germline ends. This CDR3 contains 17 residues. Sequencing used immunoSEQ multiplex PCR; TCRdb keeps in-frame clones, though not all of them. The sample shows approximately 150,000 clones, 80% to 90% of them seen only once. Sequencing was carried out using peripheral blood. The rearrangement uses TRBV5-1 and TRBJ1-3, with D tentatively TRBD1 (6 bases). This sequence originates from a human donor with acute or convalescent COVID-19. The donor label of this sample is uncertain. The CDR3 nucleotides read TGCGCCAGCAGCTTAGACCCGACAGGCGCCTCTGGAAACACCATATATTTT. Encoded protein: CASSLDPTGASGNTIYF.